These 25 T cell receptor beta chains came from one sample sequenced in a study of tumor-infiltrating lymphocytes in primary liver carcinoma. For each extraction, RNA and DNA were obtained together from 20-30 mg of unsorted bulk tissue. Constant-region priming of 500 to 550 ng total RNA yielded TCR beta cDNA. Amplification in three nested multiplex PCR rounds with slightly modified ARM-PCR gave rise to TCR beta libraries. Amplification in the first two PCR rounds was performed using TRBV1-TRBV30 forward primers and a C-beta reverse primer for around 11 cycles each. From the multiplex PCR reads, TCRdb called clonotypes with MiXCR, one entry per CDR3 protein. The repertoire consists of about 100,000 distinct CDR3 sequences, with 55% to 80% occurring once and the leading ten covering 9% to 15%. Sequencing used liver tumor tissue from sampling region 2. The subset here: tumor region T2, inferior pole. The receptors derive from a woman aged 60-70 years with primary liver carcinoma and hepatitis B virus infection.

This clonotype has only a few counts. A clone one base away is much larger, so this may be a read error. This chain joins TRBV12-3 or TRBV12-4 and TRBJ2-7; the D is unclear. This CDR3 region has 11 residues. CDR3 loop: CASSTSYEKYF. The CDR3 DNA reads as TGTGCCAGCAGTACGTCCTACGAGAAGTACTTC.

In regard to this clonotype: An end of the junction does not agree with germline; a read error may underlie this. The chain has TRBV7-9 and TRBJ2-2; maybe TRBD2 (5 bases). Germline V gives CDR1 SEHNR, CDR2 FQNEAQ (reference sequence). The CDR3 has 14 amino acids. CDR3 sequence (DNA): TGTGCCAGCAGCCCCCGGGCGAACACCGGGGATCTGTTTTTT. Translation: CASSPRANTGDLFF.

Details on this clonotype: A much more abundant neighbour one base away suggests this may be a read error. The V and J genes are TRBV7-8 and TRBJ2-2; 9 bases are a match to TRBD1. After removal of 8 bases from V and 6 bases from J, the junction contained 7 bases not matched to a gene. The CDR3 loop spans 14 amino acids. CDR1 and CDR2 from the germline V gene are SGHVS and FQNEAQ. CDR3 sequence: CASGVRTGAGELFF. Written as DNA, the CDR3 is TGTGCCAGCGGCGTCCGGACAGGGGCCGGGGAGCTGTTTTTT.

Note on this clonotype: The germline gene is not matched at one end of the junction; a read error may be the cause. J is TRBJ1-4 and V is TRBV4-1; D may be TRBD1 (6 bases). This CDR3 is built from 15 residues. Germline lookup yields CDR1 MGHRA and CDR2 YSYEKL. The CDR3 DNA follows: TGCGCAAGCAGCCAAGGATCGCCAGGGGCTGAAAAACTGTTTTTT. This translates into CASSQGSPGAEKLFF.

In this sample, this clonotype turned up many times. CDR3: CASRGHGTDTQYF. DNA of the CDR3: TGCGCCAGCAGGGGCCATGGGACAGATACGCAGTATTTT. The J gene is TRBJ2-3, the V gene TRBV4-1, with D uncertain. CDR1 and CDR2 from the germline V gene are MGHRA and YSYEKL. Deletions cut 6 bases from V and 3 bases from J, with 10 bases between. This CDR3 is 13 amino acids long.

The chain links TRBV20-1 to TRBJ2-1; the match to TRBD2 covers 11 bases. The CDR3 loop spans 15 amino acids. Germline V gene sequence: CDR1 DFQATT, CDR2 SNEGSKA (reference sequence). Losses at the gene ends were 5 bases for V and 5 bases for J; bases not matched to a gene: 8. CDR3 DNA: TGCAGTGCTCCACTAGCGGGAGTGTCCCACAATGAGCAGTTCTTC. It specifies CSAPLAGVSHNEQFF.

This clonotype was picked up many times. The chain has TRBV29-1 and TRBJ1-1; TRBD1 is a possible D gene (6 bases). The CDR3 is 14 residues long. Trimming cost V 7 bases and J 5 bases, with 20 bases left between them. Germline CDR1 is SQVTM and CDR2 is ANQGSEA. The CDR3, as DNA: TGCAGCGGAACAGGGTCTACCTGGGGTACTGAAGCTTTCTTT. It translates to CSGTGSTWGTEAFF.

To note about this clonotype: One end of the junction varies from germline; a read error may be responsible. V gene TRBV29-1 combines with J gene TRBJ2-3; D is possibly TRBD1 or TRBD2 (5 bases each). Germline values: CDR1 SQVTM, CDR2 ANQGSEA. The length of the CDR3 is 12 residues. The CDR3 loop reads CSVEAGADAQYF. Written as DNA, the CDR3 is TGCAGCGTTGAGGCCGGGGCAGATGCGCAGTATTTT.

This chain links TRBV29-1 with TRBJ2-1; tentatively, D is TRBD2 (5 bases). Trimming shortened V by 8 bases and J by 1 base, and 18 bases separated the two germline ends. This CDR3 region has 15 residues. Germline V gene lookup returns CDR1 SQVTM and CDR2 ANQGSEA. CDR3 DNA sequence: TGCAGCCTTGGAATGGGAGTTCAATCCTACAATGAGCAGTTCTTC. It codes for CSLGMGVQSYNEQFF.

This clonotype appeared a few times. The chain has TRBV5-1 and TRBJ2-1; D unclear. Deletions cut 8 bases from V and 5 bases from J, with 17 bases between. Germline-derived CDR1 and CDR2 are SGHRS and YFSETQ. The CDR3 is 14 residues long. CDR3 in amino acids: CASNLDALNNEQFF. The CDR3 DNA reads as TGCGCCAGTAACTTGGACGCCCTCAACAATGAGCAGTTCTTC.

This clonotype was picked up one time. At one boundary the junction diverges from the germline segment, which might be a read error. The chain couples TRBV11-3 to TRBJ2-2; 8 bases are shared with TRBD2. The CDR3 is made up of 17 amino acids. The V gene's germline CDR1 is SGHNT and CDR2 YENEEA. The CDR3: CTSRLGRLAGNTGELFF. In DNA, the CDR3 is TGTACCAGCAGGTTAGGCAGGCTAGCGGGGAACACCGGGGAGCTGTTTTTT.

Ten or more counts support this clonotype. This chain joins TRBV28 and TRBJ2-7, with 10 bases that match TRBD2. Germline CDR1 MDHEN, CDR2 SYDVKM. This CDR3 spans 15 amino acids. Unmatched junction bases numbered 7, after V lost 4 bases and J lost 4 bases. CDR3: CASSSSGSSVYEQYF. CDR3 sequence (DNA): TGTGCCAGCAGTTCTAGCGGGAGCTCGGTTTACGAGCAGTACTTC.

On this clonotype: A junction boundary mismatches the germline segment, possibly from a read error. The rearrangement links TRBV30 to TRBJ2-1; no clear D gene. Germline CDR1 GTSNPN, CDR2 SVGIG (reference sequence). This CDR3 has 11 amino acids. CDR3 protein: CAWNKSGEQFF. CDR3 sequence (DNA): TGTGCCTGGAATAAGAGTGGTGAGCAATTCTTC.

This clonotype was recorded a few times. Given a much more abundant clone one base away, this may be a read error. The chain uses TRBV6-1 and TRBJ1-1; D ambiguous. V lost 6 bases and J 9 bases, leaving 14 bases between the germline ends. Germline V CDR1 and CDR2: MNHNS, SASEGT. This CDR3 is 12 amino acids long. CDR3 sequence: CASSPQVGKAFF. Written as DNA, the CDR3 is TGTGCCAGCAGCCCGCAGGTGGGTAAAGCTTTCTTT.

On this clonotype itself: Its ends do not fully match the called genes, so a read error is possible. The chain uses TRBV2 and TRBJ1-2, with 8 positions matching TRBD1. There are 15 residues in the CDR3. Germline values: CDR1 SNHLY, CDR2 FYNNEI. CDR3 loop: CASSSAFGQGYGYIF. DNA for the CDR3: TGTGCCAGCAGCTCAGCCTTCGGACAGGGCTATGGCTACATCTTC.

A word on this clonotype: Given the absence of the conserved phenylalanine or tryptophan at the CDR3 end, a read error is likely. V and J are TRBV11-2 and TRBJ2-7; D gene ambiguous. Trimming cost V 0 bases and J 9 bases, with 18 bases left between them. Germline lookup yields CDR1 SGHAT and CDR2 FQNNGV. CDR3 length: 15 residues. CDR3: CASSLDWAVVSRQYL. The CDR3 DNA sequence: TGTGCCAGCAGCTTAGATTGGGCAGTGGTAAGCCGGCAGTACTTA.

This clonotype was picked up one time. This sequence may be a read error, since a much larger clone differs from it by one base. J is TRBJ2-6 and V is TRBV28; TRBD1 matches 8 bases. J gave up 2 bases and V 0 bases, and 9 bases lay outside the gene matches. CDR1 and CDR2 from the germline V gene are MDHEN and SYDVKM. The CDR3 is made up of 19 amino acids. CDR3 nucleotides: TGTGCCAGCAGTTTATGGGCCGGGACAGGCAGCCCTGGGGCCAACGTCCTGACTTTC. It yields the protein CASSLWAGTGSPGANVLTF.

Worth noting for this clonotype: The junction shows a germline mismatch at one end, possibly a read error. The chain recombines TRBV11-3 with TRBJ2-3; D ambiguous. CDR3 length equals 15 residues. Germline CDR1 SGHNT, CDR2 YENEEA. The CDR3 is CASSLDRHTTNMQYF. CDR3 nucleotide sequence: TGTGCAAGCAGCTTAGATCGACATACTACAAATATGCAGTATTTT. The full variable domain, completed using reference TRBV11-3 and TRBJ2-3, is EAGVVQSPRYKIIEKKQPVAFWCNPISGHNTLYWYLQNLGQGPELLIRYENEEAVDDSQLPKDRFSAERLKGVDSTLKIQPAELGDSAVYLCASSLDRHTTNMQYFGPGTRLTVL.

The table lists this clonotype with many counts. V usage is TRBV6-5 and J usage is TRBJ2-1; 8 nucleotides agree with TRBD2. The CDR3 runs 14 residues. J lost 6 bases, V lost 5 bases, and 6 bases had no gene match. CDR1 MNHEY and CDR2 SVGAGI come from the germline V gene. The CDR3 loop reads CASSSGSEGNEQFF. DNA for the CDR3: TGTGCCAGCAGTAGCGGGAGCGAAGGCAATGAGCAGTTCTTC.

Note on this clonotype: It may be a read error: a sequence one base away is much more abundant. This chain joins TRBV12-3 or TRBV12-4 and TRBJ1-1; perhaps TRBD1 as D (6 bases). The CDR3 spans 14 residues. The CDR3 DNA reads as TGTGTCAGCAGTAGACAAGGGGGGAACACTGAAGCTTTCTTT. The encoded protein is CVSSRQGGNTEAFF.

Ten or more counts support this clonotype. The chain employs TRBV7-9 and TRBJ1-1, with a possible D match to TRBD1 (6 bases). This CDR3 spans 13 amino acids. CDR1 and CDR2 from the germline V gene are SEHNR and FQNEAQ (reference sequence). Between the trimmed V and J ends, which lost 5 bases and 0 bases, there was a span of 7 bases. Here the CDR3 reads CASSQGMNTEAFF. CDR3 DNA sequence: TGTGCCAGCAGCCAGGGGATGAACACTGAAGCTTTCTTT.

Comments on this clonotype: No conserved phenylalanine or tryptophan ends this CDR3, so it is likely a read error. The V and J genes are TRBV29-1 and TRBJ2-3; perhaps TRBD2 as D (6 bases). CDR1 SQVTM and CDR2 ANQGSEA come from the germline V gene. The CDR3 contains 14 residues. CDR3 DNA sequence: TGCGGCGCGGGGTTCACACAGCGCACAGATACGCAGTATTCT. Its translation is CGAGFTQRTDTQYS.

V and J are TRBV11-3 and TRBJ2-1, with a tentative D call TRBD2 (6 bases). CDR1 and CDR2 (germline): SGHNT, YENEEA. The CDR3 has 14 amino acids. V was clipped by 5 bases and J by 3 bases, with 11 bases between them. The CDR3 protein is CASSRDSVYNEQFF. CDR3 coding DNA: TGTGCCAGCAGCAGGGACTCAGTCTACAATGAGCAGTTCTTC.

This clonotype was detected many times. The chain recombines TRBV10-3 with TRBJ2-5; 8 bases align to TRBD2. Looked up from germline, CDR1 is ENHRY and CDR2 is SYGVKD. The V and J ends lost 3 bases and 5 bases, in that order; junction bases with no gene match: 11. This CDR3 region has 16 residues. The chain's CDR3 is CAISDPRPGGGETQYF. The CDR3 DNA reads as TGTGCCATCAGTGACCCTCGACCGGGCGGGGGGGAGACCCAGTACTTC.

The chain links TRBV29-1 to TRBJ1-4, with D possibly being TRBD1 (6 bases). The germline gives CDR1 SQVTM, CDR2 ANQGSEA. There are 13 residues in the CDR3. V shed 6 bases and J shed 6 bases, with 14 bases lying between them. Here the CDR3 reads CSVGTRGDEKLFF. The CDR3 DNA reads as TGCAGCGTGGGGACAAGAGGCGATGAAAAACTGTTTTTT. Looking up the rest from reference TRBV29-1 and TRBJ1-4 gives the full variable domain: SAVISQKPSRDICQRGTSLTIQCQVDSQVTMMFWYRQQPGQSLTLIATANQGSEATYESGFVIDKFPISRPNLTFSTLTVSNMSPEDSSIYLCSVGTRGDEKLFFGSGTQLSVL.